Shown below are 2 T cell receptor beta chains from a single sample sequenced in a study of beta chain features in type 1 diabetes. Sequenced material consisted of expressed TCRB transcripts (all of the isolated RNA was reverse transcribed). Repertoires were generated with immunoSEQ multiplex PCR, while TCRdb's copy carries only in-frame clones and drops some. The sample has 900,000 or so clones, roughly 15% seen once. Sequenced material: naive CD4+ T cells from blood. The receptor source for this set is a woman under 30 in good health.

The chain carries TRBV4-3 and TRBJ2-2, with unresolved D. Trimming removed 2 bases at V and 6 bases at J, with 7 bases between. Germline V CDR1 and CDR2: LGHNA, YSLEER. This CDR3 comprises 13 residues. CDR3: CASSQRQAGELFF. The CDR3 bases are TGCGCCAGCAGCCAAAGGCAAGCCGGGGAGCTGTTTTTT.

Comment on this clone: The junction does not match germline at one end; this may be a read error. This rearrangement joins TRBV7-7 to TRBJ2-7; 9 positions agree with TRBD1. The CDR3 runs to 13 residues. The germline gives CDR1 SSHAT, CDR2 FNYEAQ (reference sequence). For the CDR3, the DNA is TGTGCTAGCAGCTTAGGACAGGGGAACGAGCAGTACTTC. Its protein product is CASSLGQGNEQYF.